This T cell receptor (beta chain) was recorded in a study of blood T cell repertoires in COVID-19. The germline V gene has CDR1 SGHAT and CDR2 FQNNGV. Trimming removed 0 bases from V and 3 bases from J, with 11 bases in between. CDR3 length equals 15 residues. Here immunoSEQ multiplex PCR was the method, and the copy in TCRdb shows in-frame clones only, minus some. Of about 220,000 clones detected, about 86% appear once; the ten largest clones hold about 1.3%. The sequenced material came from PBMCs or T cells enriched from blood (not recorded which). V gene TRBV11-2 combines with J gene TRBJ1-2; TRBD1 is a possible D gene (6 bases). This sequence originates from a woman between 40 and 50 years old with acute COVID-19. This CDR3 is CASSLEWGLDYGYTF. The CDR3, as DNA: TGTGCCAGCAGCTTAGAATGGGGGCTGGACTATGGCTACACCTTC. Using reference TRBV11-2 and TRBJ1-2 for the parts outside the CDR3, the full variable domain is EAGVAQSPRYKIIEKRQSVAFWCNPISGHATLYWYQQILGQGPKLLIQFQNNGVVDDSQLPKDRFSAERLKGVDSTLKIQPAKLEDSAVYLCASSLEWGLDYGYTFGSGTRLTVV.